This entry lists 24 T cell receptor beta chains sequenced from one sample in a study of control samples from healthy donors and cancer patients. Data came from immunoSEQ multiplex PCR; TCRdb stores just in-frame clones and leaves some out. The repertoire holds 96,000 or so clones, with approximately 93% as singletons. Input material: blood. The receptor source for this set is a man between 18 and 35 years old in good health.

The CDR3 loop reads CASSTGDEAFF. The CDR3 DNA follows: TGTGCCAGCTCGACAGGGGATGAAGCTTTCTTT. The V and J genes are TRBV18 and TRBJ1-1, with 8 bases fitting TRBD1. Germline CDR1 reads KGHSH; CDR2 reads LQKENI. The V gene end was trimmed by 6 bases and the J gene end by 7 bases; junction bases not matched to a gene: 1. CDR3 length: 11 residues. The full variable domain, with the rest looked up from reference TRBV18 and TRBJ1-1, is NAGVMQNPRHLVRRRGQEARLRCSPMKGHSHVYWYRQLPEEGLKFMVYLQKENIIDESGMPKERFSAEFPKEGPSILRIQQVVRGDSAAYFCASSTGDEAFFGQGTRLTVV.

The V call is TRBV7-2, the J call TRBJ1-2; possible D gene TRBD1, 5 bases. CDR3 size: 15 residues. With 4 bases removed from V and 5 bases from J, the gap between germline ends came to 17 bases. Germline V gene lookup returns CDR1 SGHTA and CDR2 FQGNSA. The CDR3 DNA follows: TGTGCCAGCAGCTCCGAACGGGTGGCAGGGTATGGCTACACCTTC. Its protein is CASSSERVAGYGYTF.

V and J are TRBV11-2 and TRBJ2-3; D unresolved. This CDR3 region has 15 residues. V lost 1 base, J lost 2 bases, and 10 bases lay in between. From germline, CDR1 is SGHAT and CDR2 FQNNGV. CDR3 in amino acids: CASSLVTVPTDTQYF. The CDR3 DNA is TGTGCCAGCAGCTTAGTAACAGTCCCCACAGATACGCAGTATTTT.

V gene TRBV27 combines with J gene TRBJ2-1; 7 nucleotides match TRBD2. The CDR3 sequence is 15 residues long. Germline V lookup: CDR1 MNHEY, CDR2 SMNVEV (reference sequence). V lost 2 bases, J lost 5 bases, and 6 bases stayed unmatched. The CDR3 region is CASSLGQGGNNEQFF. The CDR3 coding sequence is TGTGCCAGCAGTTTAGGGCAGGGAGGGAACAATGAGCAGTTCTTC.

This clone appeared a single time. The chain carries TRBV11-2 and TRBJ2-1; weak D call: TRBD2 (5 bases). Germline values: CDR1 SGHAT, CDR2 FQNNGV. This CDR3 is built from 13 residues. V lost 2 bases and J 6 bases, leaving 8 bases between the germline ends. CDR3 nucleotides: TGTGCCAGCAGCTTATCCGGGGTCAATGAGCAGTTCTTC. Translated: CASSLSGVNEQFF.

This chain connects TRBV30 to TRBJ1-4; D gene unclear. This CDR3 has 13 residues. Between the trimmed V and J ends, which lost 2 bases and 6 bases, there was a span of 10 bases. Germline-derived CDR1 and CDR2 are GTSNPN and SVGIG (reference sequence). The CDR3 spells CAWSWAGYEKLFF. The DNA for the CDR3 is TGTGCCTGGAGTTGGGCGGGATATGAAAAACTGTTTTTT.

The chain uses TRBV9 and TRBJ2-1; 12 nucleotides align to TRBD2. Germline lookup yields CDR1 SGDLS and CDR2 YYNGEE. V was pared by 3 bases and J by 9 bases, with 7 bases of the junction left unmatched. This CDR3 contains 15 residues. This CDR3 is CASSERLAGAGEQFF. Written as DNA, the CDR3 is TGTGCCAGCAGCGAGCGACTAGCGGGAGCCGGTGAGCAGTTCTTC.

V gene TRBV6-4 combines with J gene TRBJ1-1, with TRBD1 as a possible D gene (5 bases). The V end lost 2 bases, the J end lost 4 bases, and 8 bases lay between the germline ends. The germline gives CDR1 MRHNA, CDR2 SNTAGT. The CDR3 runs 13 residues. The CDR3 region is CASSDQGGTEAFF. CDR3 nucleotides: TGTGCCAGCAGTGACCAGGGAGGCACTGAAGCTTTCTTT.

This clone turned up a few times. The chain recombines TRBV5-1 with TRBJ2-1; a possible D gene is TRBD1 (5 bases). Deletions cut 4 bases from V and 8 bases from J, with 16 bases between. The germline gives CDR1 SGHRS, CDR2 YFSETQ. The CDR3 length is 14 residues. The CDR3 DNA follows: TGCGCCAGCAGCCTTTTTGGTCAAGGGGATGAGCAGTTCTTC. Its protein product is CASSLFGQGDEQFF.

This CDR3 is CASRLTRGLEGKLFF. The CDR3 DNA sequence: TGTGCCAGCAGATTAACCAGGGGGCTCGAGGGAAAACTGTTTTTT. The chain links TRBV27 to TRBJ1-4; TRBD1 agrees at 8 bases. Germline assignment: CDR1 MNHEY and CDR2 SMNVEV (reference sequence). The V segment lost 6 bases and the J segment 10 bases; nucleotides outside the gene matches: 13. This CDR3 contains 15 residues.

The genes are TRBV19 and TRBJ1-1, with D maybe TRBD1 (6 bases). CDR1 is LNHDA, CDR2 SQIVND, per germline (reference sequence). Between the trimmed V and J ends, which lost 5 bases and 4 bases, there was a span of 14 bases. This CDR3 is built from 14 residues. This CDR3 is CASSPSGRGTEAFF. CDR3 DNA: TGTGCCAGTAGTCCCTCAGGCAGGGGCACTGAAGCTTTCTTT.

In its sample, this clone was seen a few times. The chain's CDR3 is CASREMAGEKLFF. DNA of the CDR3: TGTGCCAGCAGGGAAATGGCTGGCGAAAAACTGTTTTTT. The rearrangement uses TRBV12-3 or TRBV12-4 and TRBJ1-4; the D is unclear. This CDR3 has 13 amino acids. V lost 6 bases to trimming and J lost 8 bases, with 13 bases between them.

The chain has TRBV12-3 or TRBV12-4 and TRBJ2-1; no clear D gene. This CDR3 region has 13 residues. V was clipped by 5 bases and J by 8 bases, with 13 bases between them. CDR3 region: CASSPAGRYEQFF. CDR3 bases: TGTGCCAGCAGTCCCGCCGGCCGGTATGAGCAGTTCTTC.

The genes are TRBV19 and TRBJ1-4; D is perhaps TRBD1 (5 bases). Germline CDR1 reads LNHDA; CDR2 reads SQIVND (reference sequence). The CDR3 spans 13 residues. The V and J ends lost 8 bases and 12 bases respectively, with 19 bases between them. The CDR3 spells CASGTAPGGELFF. CDR3 nucleotides: TGTGCCAGTGGGACTGCCCCTGGAGGAGAACTGTTTTTT.

The chain recombines TRBV27 with TRBJ2-5; D is undetermined. The CDR3 consists of 11 residues. In germline, CDR1 is MNHEY, CDR2 SMNVEV (reference sequence). V lost 6 bases, J lost 5 bases, and 7 bases lay in between. The CDR3 loop is CASRSAETQYF. In DNA form, the CDR3 reads TGTGCCAGCAGATCTGCGGAGACCCAGTACTTC.

This chain joins TRBV30 and TRBJ1-2; D uncertain. The germline V and J ends were trimmed by 0 bases and 2 bases, with 10 bases remaining between them. The germline gives CDR1 GTSNPN, CDR2 SVGIG (reference sequence). The CDR3 is made up of 14 amino acids. In DNA, the CDR3 is TGTGCCTGGAGTGTACAACAGCCGAACTATGGCTACACCTTC. It specifies CAWSVQQPNYGYTF.

This chain connects TRBV9 to TRBJ2-5; 7 nucleotides line up with TRBD2. The CDR3 is 15 amino acids. From germline, CDR1 is SGDLS and CDR2 YYNGEE. The J segment lost 2 bases and the V segment lost 4 bases, leaving 8 bases of the junction unmatched. This CDR3 is CASSPSWGGQETQYF. DNA for the CDR3: TGTGCCAGCAGCCCCTCTTGGGGGGGACAAGAGACCCAGTACTTC. Looking up the rest from reference TRBV9 and TRBJ2-5 gives the full variable domain: DSGVTQTPKHLITATGQRVTLRCSPRSGDLSVYWYQQSLDQGLQFLIQYYNGEERAKGNILERFSAQQFPDLHSELNLSSLELGDSALYFCASSPSWGGQETQYFGPGTRLLVL.

The chain couples TRBV27 to TRBJ2-2; TRBD2 is a possible D gene (5 bases). The germline V gene has CDR1 MNHEY and CDR2 SMNVEV (reference sequence). Trimming shortened V by 5 bases and J by 6 bases, and 28 bases separated the two germline ends. The CDR3 is 19 residues long. The CDR3 sequence is CASSVFFGNKQVSPGELFF. CDR3 nucleotides: TGTGCCAGCAGTGTCTTTTTCGGGAATAAGCAGGTATCACCCGGGGAGCTGTTTTTT.

The V call is TRBV24-1, the J call TRBJ1-1, with unresolved D. V was pared by 10 bases and J by 6 bases, with 2 bases between. Looked up from germline, CDR1 is KGHDR and CDR2 is SFDVKD. This CDR3 comprises 8 residues. In DNA form, the CDR3 reads TGTGCCACGGCTGAAGCTTTCTTT. Its protein is CATAEAFF.

The chain combines TRBV6-5 with TRBJ1-2; 7 positions match TRBD1. The V gene's germline CDR1 is MNHEY and CDR2 SVGAGI. With V trimmed by 8 bases and J by 7 bases, 7 bases remained unmatched. This CDR3 is 12 amino acids long. CDR3 region: CASSGGGGGYTF. The CDR3 bases are TGTGCCAGCTCGGGAGGGGGCGGTGGCTACACCTTC.

The CDR3 sequence is CASSLETLAGGPGELFF. CDR3 coding DNA: TGTGCCAGCAGCTTAGAAACTCTAGCGGGAGGGCCCGGGGAGCTGTTTTTT. The gene calls are TRBV7-9 and TRBJ2-2; 12 nucleotides match TRBD2. The V and J ends lost 1 base and 6 bases, in that order; junction bases with no gene match: 6. The CDR3 is 17 residues long. Germline CDR1 and CDR2: SEHNR and FQNEAQ (reference sequence).

The chain joins TRBV3-1 (or the pseudogene TRBV3-2) to TRBJ1-3; D may be TRBD1 (5 bases). Trimming removed 4 bases from V and 1 base from J, with 11 bases in between. In germline, CDR1 is LGHDT, CDR2 YNNKEL (reference sequence). The CDR3 has 15 amino acids. The CDR3 sequence: CASSPAGGSGNTIYF. DNA for the CDR3: TGTGCCAGCAGCCCGGCGGGGGGTTCTGGAAACACCATATATTTT.

The chain combines TRBV5-1 with TRBJ2-2; D not certain. V lost 0 bases and J lost 0, with 9 bases in between. Germline CDR1 SGHRS, CDR2 YFSETQ. CDR3 size: 16 residues. CDR3 sequence (DNA): TGCGCCAGCAGCTTGGAGGGTTTTACGAACACCGGGGAGCTGTTTTTT. This sequence encodes CASSLEGFTNTGELFF.

The genes are TRBV11-2 and TRBJ1-1, with 10 positions matching TRBD1. The V and J ends lost 5 bases and 0 bases, in that order; junction bases with no gene match: 6. The CDR3 is 16 amino acids. Germline V CDR1 and CDR2: SGHAT, FQNNGV. The CDR3 DNA sequence: TGTGCCAGCAGCGCGCGGACAGGGGGGTTGAACACTGAAGCTTTCTTT. Its protein product is CASSARTGGLNTEAFF.